Following are 20 T cell receptor beta chains from one sample sequenced in a study of cytomegalovirus exposure and HLA in healthy donors. 13 Jbeta primers and 60 Vbeta primers were used for the PCR. Sequencing was performed with immunoSEQ multiplex PCR; in TCRdb, only in-frame clones are kept and a portion is missing. The profile shows 90,000 to 120,000 clones, roughly 75% of them singletons. What was sequenced was PBMCs. The receptors originated from a middle-aged woman in good health and CMV-seronegative.

The chain has TRBV7-2 and TRBJ2-3, with 10 bases aligning to TRBD2. Germline CDR1 reads SGHTA; CDR2 reads FQGNSA. V lost 3 bases and J lost 2; bases outside the gene matches: 11. The CDR3 has 18 amino acids. In DNA form, the CDR3 reads TGTGCCAGCAGCTTTACCCCTCTAGCGGGAGAGGTCACAGATACGCAGTATTTT. Protein sequence: CASSFTPLAGEVTDTQYF. Filled out from reference TRBV7-2 and TRBJ2-3, the complete variable domain reads GAGVSQSPSNKVTEKGKDVELRCDPISGHTALYWYRQSLGQGLEFLIYFQGNSAPDKSGLPSDRFSAERTGGSVSTLTIQRTQQEDSAVYLCASSFTPLAGEVTDTQYFGPGTRLTVL.

The V gene is TRBV7-9, the J gene TRBJ2-7; 11 bases match TRBD2. Losses at the gene ends were 5 bases for V and 6 bases for J; bases not matched to a gene: 12. Germline CDR1 reads SEHNR; CDR2 reads FQNEAQ (reference sequence). This CDR3 contains 16 residues. Here the CDR3 DNA reads TGTGCCAGCAGCATTTCCACTAGCGGGAGATCGGGCGAGCAGTACTTC. This translates into CASSISTSGRSGEQYF.

Comments on this clone: A read error may account for a junction end that differs from germline. This chain joins TRBV7-9 and TRBJ1-1; 7 nucleotides match TRBD1. The germline gives CDR1 SEHNR, CDR2 FQNEAQ (reference sequence). CDR3 size: 15 residues. The CDR3 protein is CSSSLGSDRESEAFF. For the CDR3, the DNA is TGTTCCAGCAGCTTAGGAAGCGACAGGGAGTCTGAAGCTTTCTTT.

The chain couples TRBV4-1 to TRBJ2-2, with TRBD2 identical over 12 bases. Germline CDR1 reads MGHRA; CDR2 reads YSYEKL. V lost 5 bases to trimming and J lost 5 bases; unmatched junction nucleotides: 6. This CDR3 region has 16 residues. DNA of the CDR3: TGCGCCAGCAGCGCCCGACTAGCGGGAGATACCGGGGAGCTGTTTTTT. This translates into CASSARLAGDTGELFF.

V and J are TRBV5-6 and TRBJ1-2; TRBD1 is a possible D gene (5 bases). Germline CDR1 and CDR2: SGHDT and YYEEEE. This CDR3 region has 15 residues. The V and J ends lost 1 base and 3 bases respectively, with 13 bases between them. Here the CDR3 reads CASSLRSSGDYGYTF. The DNA for the CDR3 is TGTGCCAGCAGCTTGAGGAGCTCGGGGGACTATGGCTACACCTTC.

V usage is TRBV28 and J usage is TRBJ1-2, with D perhaps matching TRBD1 (6 bases). The germline V gene has CDR1 MDHEN and CDR2 SYDVKM. V shed 3 bases and J shed 3 bases, with 11 bases lying between them. The CDR3 extends over 14 amino acids. The CDR3 DNA sequence: TGTGCCAGCAGTTTTCCGGACAGTTACTATGGCTACACCTTC. Translation gives CASSFPDSYYGYTF.

V gene TRBV7-3 combines with J gene TRBJ2-1, with D possibly TRBD2 on 6 matching bases. The V gene's germline CDR1 is SGHTA and CDR2 FQGTGA. V lost 4 bases to trimming and J lost 4 bases, with 14 bases between them. The CDR3 is 15 amino acids. CDR3 protein: CASSYRGGEYNEQFF. CDR3 nucleotides: TGTGCCAGCAGCTATCGTGGCGGGGAATACAATGAGCAGTTCTTC. Using reference TRBV7-3 and TRBJ2-1 for the parts outside the CDR3, the full variable domain is GAGVSQTPSNKVTEKGKYVELRCDPISGHTALYWYRQSLGQGPEFLIYFQGTGAADDSGLPNDRFFAVRPEGSVSTLKIQRTERGDSAVYLCASSYRGGEYNEQFFGPGTRLTVL.

The chain employs TRBV6-4 and TRBJ1-1; 9 bases match TRBD1. Looked up from germline, CDR1 is MRHNA and CDR2 is SNTAGT. Trimming at V came to 0 bases and at J to 11 bases, leaving 4 bases not matched to a gene. CDR3 size: 13 residues. The CDR3 region is CASSDSGQGEAFF. The CDR3 DNA sequence: TGTGCCAGCAGTGACTCGGGACAGGGTGAGGCTTTCTTT.

The chain combines TRBV6-6 with TRBJ1-5; 7 nucleotides align to TRBD1. Unmatched junction bases numbered 7, after V lost 6 bases and J lost 2 bases. Looked up from germline, CDR1 is MNHNY and CDR2 is SVGAGI (reference sequence). CDR3 length equals 15 residues. The CDR3 DNA reads as TGTGCCAGCAGAGACAGGGCGGATGGCAATCAGCCCCAGCATTTT. It specifies CASRDRADGNQPQHF.

The chain combines TRBV6-5 with TRBJ2-2; TRBD1 aligns across 8 bases. Germline V CDR1 and CDR2: MNHEY, SVGAGI. The ends lost 6 bases at V and 8 bases at J; junction bases unmatched: 11. The CDR3 runs 15 residues. The CDR3 nucleotides read TGTGCCAGCAGCCTCGGGGCAGGGGGCGAGGGGGAGCTGTTTTTT. Translated: CASSLGAGGEGELFF.

This rearrangement joins TRBV14 to TRBJ1-1; tentative D call: TRBD1 (6 bases). Trimming pared 0 bases from V and 4 bases from J, leaving 18 bases between. Germline CDR1 SGHDN, CDR2 FVKESK. The CDR3 has 17 amino acids. In DNA form, the CDR3 reads TGTGCCAGCAGCCAAGATTGGGGCAGGGGAGCGACCACTGAAGCTTTCTTT. It is translated as CASSQDWGRGATTEAFF.

The V gene is TRBV15, the J gene TRBJ1-2; a weak D match, TRBD1 (5 bases). The CDR3 is 14 residues long. Germline CDR1 LNHNV, CDR2 YYDKDF (reference sequence). V was trimmed by 3 bases and J by 5 bases, leaving 13 bases between them. The CDR3 sequence: CATSSEGVGYGYTF. The DNA for the CDR3 is TGTGCCACCAGCAGCGAAGGGGTTGGGTATGGCTACACCTTC.

This chain joins TRBV15 and TRBJ2-3; maybe TRBD2 (6 bases). The V and J ends lost 0 bases and 1 base respectively, with 11 bases between them. CDR1 is LNHNV and CDR2 is YYDKDF in the germline V gene (reference sequence). This CDR3 comprises 16 residues. CDR3 sequence reads: CATSREAGIGTDTQYF. The DNA of the CDR3 is TGTGCCACCAGCAGAGAGGCGGGAATCGGCACAGATACGCAGTATTTT.

The chain couples TRBV5-5 to TRBJ1-4; D uncertain. V lost 4 bases and J lost 5, with 18 bases in between. Germline CDR1 SGHKS, CDR2 YYEKEE (reference sequence). The CDR3 is 16 residues long. CDR3: CASSPTWPHANEKLFF. Here the CDR3 DNA reads TGTGCCAGCAGCCCGACATGGCCCCATGCGAATGAAAAACTGTTTTTT.

This clone was seen more than once but under ten times. The chain combines TRBV27 with TRBJ1-1; a weak D match, TRBD1 (5 bases). Germline CDR1 and CDR2: MNHEY and SMNVEV (reference sequence). The ends were cut back, 3 bases at V and 7 bases at J, with 15 bases in the middle. The CDR3 has 14 residues. CDR3 loop: CASSFVLGAYEAFF. DNA for the CDR3: TGTGCCAGCAGTTTTGTCCTAGGGGCCTATGAAGCTTTCTTT.

V usage is TRBV19 and J usage is TRBJ1-5; no clear D. The CDR3 extends over 13 amino acids. Trimming removed 5 bases from V and 10 bases from J, with 15 bases in between. CDR1 and CDR2 (germline): LNHDA, SQIVND (reference sequence). CDR3 coding DNA: TGTGCCAGTAGTCTCCCTCGACTGGGTCCCCAGCATTTT. Protein sequence: CASSLPRLGPQHF.

V is TRBV5-4 and J is TRBJ2-3; D is possibly TRBD2 (5 bases). Trimming removed 4 bases at V and 0 bases at J, with 18 bases between. This CDR3 has 17 amino acids. Germline CDR1 and CDR2: SGHNT and YYREEE (reference sequence). The CDR3 region has the DNA TGTGCCAGCAGCGGCGAGGGTCGGAGGATAAGCACAGATACGCAGTATTTT. It is translated as CASSGEGRRISTDTQYF.

The chain joins TRBV15 to TRBJ2-7, with TRBD2 matching over 9 bases. With 3 bases clipped from V and 5 bases from J, the junction kept 11 bases outside the gene matches. CDR3 length: 16 amino acids. From germline, CDR1 is LNHNV and CDR2 YYDKDF (reference sequence). The CDR3 loop is CATSSPTGLAFHEQYF. The CDR3 DNA reads as TGTGCCACCAGCAGCCCCACGGGACTAGCATTCCACGAGCAGTACTTC.

The rearrangement links TRBV30 to TRBJ1-1; 7 nucleotides match TRBD1. Per germline, CDR1 GTSNPN and CDR2 SVGIG (reference sequence). The CDR3 totals 14 residues. V lost 4 bases to trimming and J lost 1 base; unmatched junction nucleotides: 6. The CDR3 nucleotides read TGTGCCTGGACGACAGGGCCATCGAACACTGAAGCTTTCTTT. It yields the protein CAWTTGPSNTEAFF.

The chain carries TRBV5-4 and TRBJ2-7; D is possibly TRBD2 (6 bases). The CDR3 runs 15 residues. The germline CDR1 and CDR2 sequences are SGHNT and YYREEE (reference sequence). Trimming shortened V by 5 bases and J by 4 bases, and 19 bases separated the two germline ends. The CDR3 region has the DNA TGTGCCAGCAGGCGGGACTCAGAGGTCTCTTACGAGCAGTACTTC. It encodes CASRRDSEVSYEQYF.